The 19 T cell receptor beta chains reported below all come from one sample, sequenced in a study of T cell changes during pregnancy in multiple sclerosis. Repertoires were generated with immunoSEQ multiplex PCR, while TCRdb's copy carries only in-frame clones and drops some. The sample yields 50,000 to 75,000 clones, over 85% seen once. This specimen consisted of CD8+ T cells from peripheral blood mononuclear cells, obtained in the third trimester of pregnancy. The origin of the receptors is a female donor with multiple sclerosis, enrolled in a pregnancy study.

The V and J genes are TRBV27 and TRBJ1-1, with D possibly being TRBD1 (6 bases). V was clipped by 4 bases and J by 0 bases, with 12 bases between them. The CDR3 extends over 15 amino acids. Germline V lookup: CDR1 MNHEY, CDR2 SMNVEV (reference sequence). The CDR3 reads CASSSQQGMNTEAFF. CDR3 in DNA: TGTGCCAGCAGTTCCCAACAGGGTATGAACACTGAAGCTTTCTTT.

The gene calls are TRBV6-1 and TRBJ1-2, with D maybe TRBD1 (5 bases). CDR1 and CDR2 from the germline V gene are MNHNS and SASEGT. The CDR3 length is 13 residues. Trimming took 2 bases from V and 2 from J, leaving 6 bases between them. The CDR3, as DNA: TGTGCCAGCAGTGAACAGGGAAACTATGGCTACACCTTC. It encodes CASSEQGNYGYTF.

The V call is TRBV27, the J call TRBJ2-1; TRBD2 matches at 11 bases. Germline trimming cut 5 bases from V and 1 base from J; bases unmatched to any gene: 4. The CDR3 is 16 residues long. CDR1 and CDR2 (germline): MNHEY, SMNVEV (reference sequence). The DNA of the CDR3 is TGTGCCAGCAGTCCGGTAGCGGGAGGGTCCTACAATGAGCAGTTCTTC. Encoded protein: CASSPVAGGSYNEQFF.

As DNA, the CDR3 is TGTGCCAGCAGCTTAGAACCGGGTGGCTATGGCTACACCTTC. This translates into CASSLEPGGYGYTF. This sequence joins TRBV7-9 and TRBJ1-2, with D unresolved. Germline CDR1 reads SEHNR; CDR2 reads FQNEAQ (reference sequence). V gave up 1 base and J gave up 4 bases, with 10 bases separating them. This CDR3 has 14 residues.

The rearrangement uses TRBV25-1 and TRBJ2-3; 11 bases align to TRBD2. In germline, CDR1 is MGHDK, CDR2 SYGVNS. The V and J ends lost 3 bases and 1 base, in that order; junction bases with no gene match: 0. The CDR3 spans 15 residues. The CDR3 coding sequence is TGTGCCAGCAGTGATAGCGGGAGGGGCACAGATACGCAGTATTTT. Amino acid sequence: CASSDSGRGTDTQYF.

CDR3 nucleotides: TGTGCCAGTAGTAGCGGGGCTGTGCGGACCTACGAGCAGTACTTC. This sequence encodes CASSSGAVRTYEQYF. The rearrangement uses TRBV19 and TRBJ2-7, with D tentatively TRBD2 (6 bases). Looked up from germline, CDR1 is LNHDA and CDR2 is SQIVND (reference sequence). V was pared by 4 bases and J by 2 bases, with 15 bases between. CDR3 length: 15 amino acids.

The chain recombines TRBV27 with TRBJ2-1; the D is unclear. CDR3 length: 12 residues. Germline V gene sequence: CDR1 MNHEY, CDR2 SMNVEV (reference sequence). The V gene lost 3 bases and the J gene lost 8 bases, with 8 bases spanning the gap. The DNA for the CDR3 is TGTGCCAGCAGTTTTAGCCTCGATGAGCAGTTCTTC. Translated, it gives CASSFSLDEQFF.

A few counts support this clone. This chain connects TRBV19 to TRBJ1-5; TRBD1 is a possible D gene (6 bases). Germline loops: CDR1 LNHDA, CDR2 SQIVND (reference sequence). Trimming took off 5 bases at V and 3 bases at J, with 11 bases between the two ends. The CDR3 loop spans 14 amino acids. The CDR3 protein is CASSGGGLNQPQHF. DNA for the CDR3: TGTGCCAGTAGTGGGGGGGGGCTCAATCAGCCCCAGCATTTT.

This clone was recorded once. The chain is built from TRBV7-8 and TRBJ2-7, with D possibly matching TRBD2 (6 bases). Looked up from germline, CDR1 is SGHVS and CDR2 is FQNEAQ. V was pared by 5 bases and J by 6 bases, with 14 bases between. The CDR3 spans 13 residues. The CDR3 nucleotides read TGTGCCAGCAGCGCGGACCTAGCGACCGAGCAGTACTTC. Translating gives CASSADLATEQYF. Filled out from reference TRBV7-8 and TRBJ2-7, the complete variable domain reads GAGVSQSPRYKVAKRGQDVALRCDPISGHVSLFWYQQALGQGPEFLTYFQNEAQLDKSGLPSDRFFAERPEGSVSTLKIQRTQQEDSAVYLCASSADLATEQYFGPGTRLTVT.

V usage is TRBV27 and J usage is TRBJ2-2; D remains ambiguous. The V gene's germline CDR1 is MNHEY and CDR2 SMNVEV (reference sequence). Trimming removed 10 bases at V and 10 bases at J, with 19 bases between. The CDR3 consists of 13 residues. The CDR3 region has the DNA TGTGCCACCGGAGATCAAAGTCGCGAGGAGCTGTTTTTT. Encoded protein: CATGDQSREELFF.

The chain carries TRBV5-4 and TRBJ2-5; 8 nucleotides agree with TRBD2. This CDR3 region has 14 residues. CDR1 and CDR2 (germline): SGHNT, YYREEE (reference sequence). Germline trimming cut 3 bases from V and 2 bases from J; bases unmatched to any gene: 3. The CDR3 spells CASSSGGGQETQYF. DNA for the CDR3: TGTGCCAGCAGCTCGGGGGGGGGTCAAGAGACCCAGTACTTC.

The gene calls are TRBV5-6 and TRBJ1-5; D remains ambiguous. The CDR3 has 16 residues. Germline loops: CDR1 SGHDT, CDR2 YYEEEE. V lost 0 bases and J lost 4, with 14 bases in between. CDR3 in amino acids: CASSLAGSTSNQPQHF. The CDR3 coding sequence is TGTGCCAGCAGCTTGGCCGGGTCAACCTCAAATCAGCCCCAGCATTTT.

CDR3 nucleotides: TGCGCCAGCAGAGGACAGGGCCCCCACGAGCAGTACTTC. Its protein product is CASRGQGPHEQYF. The V and J genes are TRBV10-1 and TRBJ2-7, with TRBD1 identical over 8 bases. J was trimmed by 5 bases and V by 6 bases; bases with no gene match: 6. Germline V gives CDR1 WNHNN, CDR2 SYGVQD (reference sequence). The CDR3 is made up of 13 amino acids.

The chain has TRBV11-1 and TRBJ2-7, with TRBD1 identical over 8 bases. V shed 5 bases and J 2 bases; nucleotides not matched to a gene: 11. This CDR3 spans 16 amino acids. The germline V gene encodes CDR1 SGHAT and CDR2 FQDESV (reference sequence). Written as DNA, the CDR3 is TGTGCCAGCAGCCGCCTTCAGGGACAGGAGCCCTACGAGCAGTACTTC. As protein: CASSRLQGQEPYEQYF.

In regard to this clone: The junction departs from germline at one end; a sequencing error may be responsible. The chain couples TRBV20-1 to TRBJ1-1; 7 bases fit TRBD1. The CDR3 has 11 residues. Germline CDR1 reads DFQATT; CDR2 reads SNEGSKA (reference sequence). CDR3 region: CSARGQGVAGF. CDR3 coding DNA: TGCAGTGCTAGGGGGCAGGGGGTGGCCGGTTTT.

In this sample, this clone turned up a few times. V usage is TRBV2 and J usage is TRBJ2-2, with 11 bases identical to TRBD1. This CDR3 spans 16 amino acids. Germline lookup yields CDR1 SNHLY and CDR2 FYNNEI. Trimming cost V 5 bases and J 3 bases; bases outside gene matches: 5. The CDR3 is CASSTRTGGYTGELFF. The DNA of the CDR3 is TGTGCCAGCAGTACACGGACAGGGGGCTACACCGGGGAGCTGTTTTTT.

The chain employs TRBV28 and TRBJ2-1, with TRBD2 matching over 9 bases. V lost 3 bases, J lost 0 bases, and 12 bases stayed unmatched. The CDR3 runs to 19 residues. Germline V gene lookup returns CDR1 MDHEN and CDR2 SYDVKM. CDR3 nucleotides: TGTGCCAGCAGTTTCGCGGGACTAGCAGACTCGAGCTCCTACAATGAGCAGTTCTTC. This encodes CASSFAGLADSSSYNEQFF.

The genes are TRBV5-6 and TRBJ2-5; TRBD1 might be the D (5 bases). Germline-derived CDR1 and CDR2 are SGHDT and YYEEEE. This CDR3 is built from 13 residues. The V end was cut by 3 bases, the J end by 5 bases, with 11 bases between. CDR3 nucleotides: TGTGCCAGCAGCTCCCAGGGCTGGGAGACCCAGTACTTC. Its translation is CASSSQGWETQYF.

The genes are TRBV2 and TRBJ1-1; D may be TRBD1 (5 bases). This CDR3 has 14 residues. Germline V gene lookup returns CDR1 SNHLY and CDR2 FYNNEI. Trimming took 5 bases from V and 0 from J, leaving 10 bases between them. The CDR3, as DNA: TGTGCCAGCAGTCTCAGGGCGATGAACACTGAAGCTTTCTTT. Protein sequence: CASSLRAMNTEAFF.